This TCR beta chain originates from a study of blood T cell repertoires in COVID-19 (dated by TCRdb to 2020 to 2021). Regarding the study in general: Samples from collaborators originated in the United States, Italy and Spain and spanned both the acute and convalescent phases of COVID-19. Nearly every sample came with metadata listing a de-identified subject ID, COVID-19 status, age in years and sex. The dataset comprised deeply sampled blood TCRbeta repertoires from subjects exposed to, actively infected with, or recovered from COVID-19. A freely available public database, intended as a resource for researchers studying the immune response to SARS-CoV-2, is where the repertoires were released. Samples were obtained from the ongoing ImmuneRACE study (first 160 participants) and from 950 to 1,500 subjects provided by 6 global collaborators. The prospective study material was composed of cDNA or gDNA derived from T cells, B-cell-depleted T cells, or PBMCs. Where available, HLA class I and class II types were taken from metadata supplied by the sample provider and were not determined by assay-based typing.

The immunoSEQ Assay, a bias-controlled multiplex PCR, was used to amplify TCRbeta CDR3 regions from genomic DNA. Per the authors' processing: The number of nucleated cells in each sample was estimated by amplification of reference gene primers within the assay. Sequence reads were collapsed and filtered to measure the absolute abundance of every unique TCRbeta CDR3 rearrangement. For each sample, productive Simpson clonality was calculated as the square root of Simpson's diversity index across productive rearrangements. TCRdb stores this immuneACCESS table with in-frame sequences only. Part of the clones is absent; in the studies checked, under half of the shortfall reflects unresolved V genes, and no reason is known for the rest. The D gene and trimming were derived from the DNA, and the V and J assignments and clone size from that table. For this sample the table gives roughly 97,000 clones, of which roughly four fifths were detected only once. The ten largest clonotypes hold around 4.8% of the sample.

Each collaborating institution followed its own protocols to collect whole blood in K2EDTA tubes. For TCRbeta analysis, collaborators shipped samples as frozen whole blood, isolated PBMCs, or DNA extracted from either of those sample types. Remarks on this clone: It lacks a known antigen. No base-level quality is on record; no much larger clone is a single base apart. The same CDR3 also results from other DNA sequences found in this sample.

Results and caveats for the whole study, not just this receptor: Clinical and demographic metadata were provided uncurated, with the amount varying by source and participant.

Sequences were obtained from peripheral blood. The TCR comes from a man aged 55 to 70 with acute or convalescent COVID-19.

The CDR3 is CASSFQGTGELFF. The DNA sequence is TGTGCCAGCAGTTTCCAGGGGACCGGGGAGCTGTTTTTT. This chain is built from TRBV12-3 or TRBV12-4 and TRBJ2-2; 6 matching bases give a weak D call of TRBD1. Taken from cysteine to phenylalanine, the CDR3 has 13 residues. CDR3 DNA is the only sequence kept; it has 39 bases, read in frame from the first base. Trimming takes 3 bases from V and 5 bases from J, and the germline ends sit 7 bases apart.